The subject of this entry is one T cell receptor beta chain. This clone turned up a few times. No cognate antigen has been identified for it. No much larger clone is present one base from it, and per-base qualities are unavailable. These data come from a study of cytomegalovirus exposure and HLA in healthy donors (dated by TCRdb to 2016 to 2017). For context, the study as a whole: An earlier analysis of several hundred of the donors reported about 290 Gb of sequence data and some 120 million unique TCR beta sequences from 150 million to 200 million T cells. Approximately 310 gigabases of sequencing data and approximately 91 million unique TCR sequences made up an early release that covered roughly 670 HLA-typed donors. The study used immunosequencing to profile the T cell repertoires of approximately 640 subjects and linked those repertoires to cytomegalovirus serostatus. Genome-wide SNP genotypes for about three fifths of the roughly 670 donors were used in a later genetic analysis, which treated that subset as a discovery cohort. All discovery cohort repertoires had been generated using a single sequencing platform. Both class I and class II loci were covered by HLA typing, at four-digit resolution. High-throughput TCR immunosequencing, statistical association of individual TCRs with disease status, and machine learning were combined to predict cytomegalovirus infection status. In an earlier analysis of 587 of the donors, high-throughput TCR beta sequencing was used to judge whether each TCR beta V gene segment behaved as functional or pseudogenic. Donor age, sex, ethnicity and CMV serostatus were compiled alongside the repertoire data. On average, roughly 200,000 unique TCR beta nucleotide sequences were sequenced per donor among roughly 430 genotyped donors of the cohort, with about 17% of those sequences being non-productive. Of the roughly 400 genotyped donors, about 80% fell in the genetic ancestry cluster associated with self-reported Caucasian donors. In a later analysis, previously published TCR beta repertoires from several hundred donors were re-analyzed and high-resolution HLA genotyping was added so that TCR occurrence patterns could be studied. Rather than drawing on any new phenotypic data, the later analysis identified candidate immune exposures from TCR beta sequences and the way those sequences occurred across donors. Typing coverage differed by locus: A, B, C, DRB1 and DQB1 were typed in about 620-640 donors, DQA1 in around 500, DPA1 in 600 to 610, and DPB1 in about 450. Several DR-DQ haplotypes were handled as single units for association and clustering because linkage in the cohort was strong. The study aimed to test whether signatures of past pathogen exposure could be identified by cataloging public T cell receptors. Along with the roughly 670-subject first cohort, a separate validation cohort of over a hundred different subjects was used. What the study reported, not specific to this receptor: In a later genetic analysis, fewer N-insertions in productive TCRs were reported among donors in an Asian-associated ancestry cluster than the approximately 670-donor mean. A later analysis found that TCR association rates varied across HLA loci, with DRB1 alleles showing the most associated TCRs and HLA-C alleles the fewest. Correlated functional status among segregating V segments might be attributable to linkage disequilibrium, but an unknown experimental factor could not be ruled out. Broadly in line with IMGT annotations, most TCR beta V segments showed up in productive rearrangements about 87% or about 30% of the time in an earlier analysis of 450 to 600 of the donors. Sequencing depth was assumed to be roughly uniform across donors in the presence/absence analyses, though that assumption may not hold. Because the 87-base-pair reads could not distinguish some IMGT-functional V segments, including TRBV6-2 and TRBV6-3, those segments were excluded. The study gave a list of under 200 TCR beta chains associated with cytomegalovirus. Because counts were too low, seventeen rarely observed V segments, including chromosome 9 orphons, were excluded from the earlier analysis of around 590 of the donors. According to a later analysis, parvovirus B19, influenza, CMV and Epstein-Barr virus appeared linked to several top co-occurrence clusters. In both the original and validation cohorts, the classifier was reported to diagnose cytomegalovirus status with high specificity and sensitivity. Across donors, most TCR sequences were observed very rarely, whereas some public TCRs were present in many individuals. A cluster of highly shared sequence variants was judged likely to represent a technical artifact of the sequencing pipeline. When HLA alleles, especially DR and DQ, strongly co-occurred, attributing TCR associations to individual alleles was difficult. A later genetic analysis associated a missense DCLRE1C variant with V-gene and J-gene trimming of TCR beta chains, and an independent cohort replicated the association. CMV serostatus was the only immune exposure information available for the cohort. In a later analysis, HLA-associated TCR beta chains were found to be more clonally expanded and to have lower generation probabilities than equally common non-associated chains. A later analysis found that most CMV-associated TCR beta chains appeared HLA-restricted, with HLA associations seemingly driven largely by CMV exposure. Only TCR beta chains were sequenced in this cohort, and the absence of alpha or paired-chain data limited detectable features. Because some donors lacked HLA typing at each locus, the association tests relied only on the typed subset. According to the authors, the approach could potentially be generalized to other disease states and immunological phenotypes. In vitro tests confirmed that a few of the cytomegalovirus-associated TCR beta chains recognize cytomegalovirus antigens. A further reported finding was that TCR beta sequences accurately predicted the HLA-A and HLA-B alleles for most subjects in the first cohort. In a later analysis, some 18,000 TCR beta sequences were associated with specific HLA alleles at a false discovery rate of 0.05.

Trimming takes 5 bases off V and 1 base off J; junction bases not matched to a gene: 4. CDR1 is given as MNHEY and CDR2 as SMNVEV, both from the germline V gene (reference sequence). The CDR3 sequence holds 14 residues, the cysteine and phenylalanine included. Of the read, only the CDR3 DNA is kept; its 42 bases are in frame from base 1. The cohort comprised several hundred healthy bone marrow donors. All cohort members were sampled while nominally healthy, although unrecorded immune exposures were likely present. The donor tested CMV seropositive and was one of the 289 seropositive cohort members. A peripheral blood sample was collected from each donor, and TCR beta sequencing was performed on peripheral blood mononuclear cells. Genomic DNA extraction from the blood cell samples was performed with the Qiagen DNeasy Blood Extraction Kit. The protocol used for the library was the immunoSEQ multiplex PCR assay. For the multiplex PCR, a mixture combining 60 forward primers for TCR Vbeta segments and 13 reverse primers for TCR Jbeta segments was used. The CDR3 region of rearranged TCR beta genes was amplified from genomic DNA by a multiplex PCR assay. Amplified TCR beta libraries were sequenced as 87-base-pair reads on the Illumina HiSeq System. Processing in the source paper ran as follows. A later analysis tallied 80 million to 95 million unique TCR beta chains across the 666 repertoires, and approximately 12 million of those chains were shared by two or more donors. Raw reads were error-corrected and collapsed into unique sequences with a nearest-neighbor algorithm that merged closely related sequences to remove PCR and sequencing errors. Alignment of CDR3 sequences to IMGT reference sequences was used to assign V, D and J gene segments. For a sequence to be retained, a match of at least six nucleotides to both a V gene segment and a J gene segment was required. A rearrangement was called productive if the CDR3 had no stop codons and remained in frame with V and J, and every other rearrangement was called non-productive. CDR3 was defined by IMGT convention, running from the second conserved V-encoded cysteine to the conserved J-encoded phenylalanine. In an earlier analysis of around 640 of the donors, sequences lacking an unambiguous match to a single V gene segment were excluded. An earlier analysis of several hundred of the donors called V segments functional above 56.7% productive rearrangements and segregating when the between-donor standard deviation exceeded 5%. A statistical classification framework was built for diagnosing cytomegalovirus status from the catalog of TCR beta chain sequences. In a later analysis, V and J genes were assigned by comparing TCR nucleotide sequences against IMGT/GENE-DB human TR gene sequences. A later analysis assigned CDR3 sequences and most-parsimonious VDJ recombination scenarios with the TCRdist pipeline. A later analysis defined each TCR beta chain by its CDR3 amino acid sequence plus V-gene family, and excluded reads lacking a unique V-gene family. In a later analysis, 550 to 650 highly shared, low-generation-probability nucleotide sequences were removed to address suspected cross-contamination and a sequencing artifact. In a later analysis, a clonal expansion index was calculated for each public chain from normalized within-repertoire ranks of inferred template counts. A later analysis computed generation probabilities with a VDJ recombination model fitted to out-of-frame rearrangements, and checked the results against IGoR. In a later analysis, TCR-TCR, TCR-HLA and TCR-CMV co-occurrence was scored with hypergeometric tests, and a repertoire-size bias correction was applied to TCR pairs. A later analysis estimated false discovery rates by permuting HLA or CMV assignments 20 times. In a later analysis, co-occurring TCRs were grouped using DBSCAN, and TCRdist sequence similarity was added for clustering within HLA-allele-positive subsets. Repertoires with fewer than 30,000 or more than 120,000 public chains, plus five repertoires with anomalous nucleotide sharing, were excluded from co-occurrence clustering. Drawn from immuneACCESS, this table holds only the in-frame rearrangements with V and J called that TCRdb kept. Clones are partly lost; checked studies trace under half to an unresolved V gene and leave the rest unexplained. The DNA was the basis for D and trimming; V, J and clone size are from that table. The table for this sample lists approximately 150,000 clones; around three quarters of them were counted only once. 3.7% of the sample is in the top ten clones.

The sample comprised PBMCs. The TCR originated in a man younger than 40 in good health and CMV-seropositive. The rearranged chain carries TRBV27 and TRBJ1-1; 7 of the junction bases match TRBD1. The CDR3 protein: CASSKGQPNTEAFF. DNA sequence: TGTGCCAGCAGTAAGGGACAGCCGAACACTGAAGCTTTCTTT.